Only a few counts were recorded for the clone carrying this T cell receptor (beta chain). Antigen unknown. This sample stems from a study of blood T cells in healthy people across ages. Study results and caveats: Investigators treated diversity estimates from one million T cells as underestimates. Across the age range, TCR beta diversity per million T cells fell in a roughly linear way.

The CDR3 has 16 residues. Trimming stripped 0 bases from V and 0 bases from J, with 7 bases between. CDR1 is SGHRS and CDR2 is YFSETQ in the germline V gene. Total RNA, at least 5.5 micrograms per sample, was extracted from PBMCs. A J-beta primer mix and a sample-barcoded 5' primer were used in a second PCR of about 7 to 12 cycles. Carrying 12 random nucleotides, a template-switch adaptor labeled each individual cDNA molecule. TCRdb called the 5' RACE reads again in MiXCR, with one record for every CDR3 protein. The sample holds about 1,400,000 distinct CDR3 sequences; roughly 40% are singletons and the top ten take 7% to 9%.

This chain connects TRBV5-1 to TRBJ2-6; D may match TRBD1 or TRBD2 (5 bases each). The source of this sequence is a young woman in good health. Sequenced sample: blood. Here the CDR3 reads CASSLGGGSGANVLTF. The CDR3 DNA reads TGCGCCAGCAGCTTGGGTGGGGGCTCTGGGGCCAACGTCCTGACTTTC.